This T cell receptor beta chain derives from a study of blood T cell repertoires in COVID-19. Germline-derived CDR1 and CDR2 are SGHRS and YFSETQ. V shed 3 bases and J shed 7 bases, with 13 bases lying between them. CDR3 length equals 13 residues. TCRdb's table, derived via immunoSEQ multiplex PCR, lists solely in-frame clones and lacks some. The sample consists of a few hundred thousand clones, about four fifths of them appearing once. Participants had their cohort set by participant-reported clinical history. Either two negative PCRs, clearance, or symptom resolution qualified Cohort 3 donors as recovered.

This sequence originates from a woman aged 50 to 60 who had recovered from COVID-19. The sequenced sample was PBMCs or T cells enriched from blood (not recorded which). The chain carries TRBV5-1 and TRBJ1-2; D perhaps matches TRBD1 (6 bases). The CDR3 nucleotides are TGCGCCAGCAGCTCTAACAGGGAAGGTGGCTACACCTTC. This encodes CASSSNREGGYTF. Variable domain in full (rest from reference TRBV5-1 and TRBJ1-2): KAGVTQTPRYLIKTRGQQVTLSCSPISGHRSVSWYQQTPGQGLQFLFEYFSETQRNKGNFPGRFSGRQFSNSRSEMNVSTLELGDSALYLCASSSNREGGYTFGSGTRLTVV.